This TCR beta chain was identified during a study of T cell responses to AZD1222 COVID-19 vaccine. Germline V CDR1 and CDR2: LNHNV, YYDKDF (reference sequence). V gave up 1 base and J gave up 1 base, with 8 bases separating them. The length of the CDR3 is 15 residues. As concerns this clone: The antigen is undetermined.

Study outcomes and limitations: Clonal diversity may have been underestimated, and the donors were mostly white British, with more females than males.

Data came from immunoSEQ multiplex PCR; TCRdb stores just in-frame clones and leaves some out. This table has 140,000 to 150,000 clones, approximately 88% appearing once. This receptor was obtained from an adult in good health. The chain recombines TRBV15 with TRBJ1-5, with D maybe TRBD1 (6 bases). Sequenced here: peripheral blood, sampled on day 0 of AZD1222 vaccination. CDR3 loop: CATSRAGASNQPQHF. Written as DNA, the CDR3 is TGTGCCACCAGCAGAGCAGGGGCAAGCAATCAGCCCCAGCATTTT. Filled out from reference TRBV15 and TRBJ1-5, the complete variable domain reads DAMVIQNPRYQVTQFGKPVTLSCSQTLNHNVMYWYQQKSSQAPKLLFHYYDKDFNNEADTPDNFQSRRPNTSFCFLDIRSPGLGDTAMYLCATSRAGASNQPQHFGDGTRLSIL.